By sample fraction, the clone carrying this T cell receptor beta chain is medium-sized. The genes are named according to mouse. The read comes to an end 4 residues before the CDR3 does, leaving the germline J gene to fill in the end. Trimming took 3 bases from V and 2 from J, leaving 7 bases between them. Germline CDR1 is NNHDY and CDR2 is SYVADS. This CDR3 comprises 13 residues. These data originate in a study of CD8+ T cells in alopecia areata. Extraction and reverse transcription of RNA yielded cDNA as the sequencing template. TCRdb keeps only in-frame clones here, not all; method: immunoSEQ multiplex PCR. The sample was found to contain over 5,500 clones, and every one recurs. Cells that came from pooled cutaneous lymph nodes were sorted using CD4, CD8alpha, NKG2D, NKG2ACE and other markers.

The source material was CD8+ T cells sorted from a lymph node. This chain uses TRBV13-3 with TRBJ2-4; a weak D match, TRBD1 (6 bases). The sequence was collected from a C3H/HeJ mouse with alopecia areata. For this strain, the MHC haplotype corresponds to H2-k. The sequenced part of the CDR3 DNA is TGTGCCAGCAGTGCGGGACATCAAAAC. Translation gives CASSAGHQN. The entire CDR3 reads CASSAGHQNTLYF.